This T cell receptor beta chain is from a study of T cell repertoires in cytomegalovirus infection. At the level of the study: TCR beta signatures that were public indicated CMV infection and matching HLA type. Study-wide results and caveats: CMV-specific TCR beta clonotypes restricted by HLA-C were the ones dominating the ex vivo response. Cumulative public TCR beta family frequency identified CMV carriers with the relevant HLA.

MiXCR, run by TCRdb on the reads, gives a single entry per CDR3 protein. The data show 630,000 or so distinct CDR3 sequences, with 24% seen just once and less than 10% held by the top ten. In this sample, this clonotype turned up a few times. Its specificity is not known. The sequencing sample was made of CD8+ T cells from PBMCs. The sequence came from a human donor in good health (CMV status not recorded). Some clones in this sample may be carry-over from other donors' samples.

The CDR3 DNA reads as TGTGCCACCTGGTGGACTGAAGCTTTCTTT. Its protein is CATWWTEAFF. The gene calls are TRBV7-9 and TRBJ1-1; D gene unclear. The CDR3 contains 10 residues. The V gene lost 10 bases and the J gene lost 5 bases, with 8 bases spanning the gap. Germline V gives CDR1 SEHNR, CDR2 FQNEAQ (reference sequence).